The 20 T cell receptor beta chains presented below share a single source sample, sequenced in a study of blood T cell repertoires in COVID-19. The table came from immunoSEQ multiplex PCR; TCRdb's copy has only in-frame clones and leaves some out. Seen here are 110,000 or so clones, about 80% observed once, and the top ten hold under 5%. The sequenced sample consisted of peripheral blood. The receptor source for this set is a woman aged 70-85 years with acute or convalescent COVID-19.

This clone has just a few counts. The chain has TRBV19 and TRBJ1-5; 9 bases are shared with TRBD1. Trimming at V came to 3 bases and at J to 4 bases, leaving 7 bases not matched to a gene. The CDR3 length is 16 residues. CDR1 and CDR2 from the germline V gene are LNHDA and SQIVND (reference sequence). The CDR3 DNA sequence: TGTGCCAGTAGTATCGGGTCTGGGACAGGGAATCAGCCCCAGCATTTT. It specifies CASSIGSGTGNQPQHF.

The rearrangement joins TRBV5-4 to TRBJ2-7; 9 bases map to TRBD1. This CDR3 region has 16 residues. Unmatched junction bases numbered 12, after V lost 4 bases and J lost 4 bases. Germline assignment: CDR1 SGHNT and CDR2 YYREEE (reference sequence). CDR3 in DNA: TGTGCCAGCAGCCCACGCACCGGGACAGGGTCGTACGAGCAGTACTTC. Translating it yields CASSPRTGTGSYEQYF.

The chain links TRBV13 to TRBJ1-5; 9 bases map to TRBD1. CDR1 is PRHDT, CDR2 FYEKMQ, per germline (reference sequence). V lost 5 bases to trimming and J lost 1 base; unmatched junction nucleotides: 3. The CDR3 is made up of 15 amino acids. The CDR3: CASSRQGESNQPQHF. The CDR3 DNA reads TGTGCCAGCAGCCGACAGGGGGAGAGCAATCAGCCCCAGCATTTT.

The chain combines TRBV18 with TRBJ1-2; TRBD1 matches at 7 bases. V shed 3 bases and J 4 bases; nucleotides not matched to a gene: 8. The germline CDR1 and CDR2 sequences are KGHSH and LQKENI. The CDR3 consists of 15 residues. CDR3: CASSPPGGGGYGYTF. The CDR3 DNA reads as TGTGCCAGCTCACCCCCCGGAGGGGGCGGCTATGGCTACACCTTC.

This clone was seen a few times. CDR3 in DNA: TGTGCCAGCAGCCCCACGACGAGCGAGAACACTGAAGCTTTCTTT. Amino acid sequence: CASSPTTSENTEAFF. This chain connects TRBV6-5 to TRBJ1-1; no clear D. Germline-derived CDR1 and CDR2 are MNHEY and SVGAGI. The CDR3 runs to 15 residues. The V and J ends lost 6 bases and 1 base respectively, with 15 bases between them.

The genes are TRBV28 and TRBJ2-1, with 12 bases fitting TRBD2. The CDR3 spans 15 residues. Per germline, CDR1 MDHEN and CDR2 SYDVKM. J was trimmed by 7 bases and V by 4 bases; bases with no gene match: 5. The CDR3 DNA follows: TGTGCCAGCAGTTCTAGCGGGAGGGCTAGGAATGAGCAGTTCTTC. This sequence encodes CASSSSGRARNEQFF.

In its sample, this clone was seen once. The chain links TRBV19 to TRBJ2-5; 10 bases agree with TRBD1. The CDR3 contains 16 residues. Germline assignment: CDR1 LNHDA and CDR2 SQIVND (reference sequence). V was pared by 5 bases and J by 5 bases, with 11 bases of the junction left unmatched. The CDR3 protein is CASSPGQGGFGETQYF. CDR3 nucleotides: TGTGCCAGTAGTCCCGGACAGGGGGGCTTCGGGGAGACCCAGTACTTC.

This sequence joins TRBV7-2 and TRBJ1-4; D not resolved. Per germline, CDR1 SGHTA and CDR2 FQGNSA. Between the trimmed V and J ends, which lost 3 bases and 0 bases, there was a span of 8 bases. The CDR3 covers 15 residues. The CDR3 region has the DNA TGTGCCAGCAGCTTTCAGGTCGCAACTAATGAAAAACTGTTTTTT. This encodes CASSFQVATNEKLFF.

This clone was observed a few times. The chain joins TRBV29-1 to TRBJ1-2; D ambiguous. CDR1 SQVTM and CDR2 ANQGSEA come from the germline V gene. Deletions cut 4 bases from V and 1 base from J, with 7 bases between. This CDR3 has 12 residues. DNA of the CDR3: TGCAGCGTTGCTAGGTATAACTATGGCTACACCTTC. This codes for CSVARYNYGYTF. The full variable domain, its missing parts supplied by reference TRBV29-1 and TRBJ1-2, is SAVISQKPSRDICQRGTSLTIQCQVDSQVTMMFWYRQQPGQSLTLIATANQGSEATYESGFVIDKFPISRPNLTFSTLTVSNMSPEDSSIYLCSVARYNYGYTFGSGTRLTVV.

The CDR3 spells CASSLVGGAEEEQYV. CDR3 in DNA: TGCGCCAGCAGCTTGGTTGGGGGGGCCGAGGAAGAGCAGTACGTC. The rearrangement uses TRBV5-1 and TRBJ2-7, with a possible D match to TRBD2 (7 bases). This CDR3 has 15 amino acids. V was pared by 0 bases and J by 7 bases, with 17 bases between. CDR1 and CDR2 (germline): SGHRS, YFSETQ.

The V call is TRBV6-5, the J call TRBJ1-1; TRBD1 matches 9 bases. V gave up 7 bases and J gave up 7 bases; unmatched junction bases: 13. Per the germline V gene, CDR1 is MNHEY and CDR2 is SVGAGI. The CDR3 runs 15 residues. The CDR3 is CASTPTGTGRVEAFF. CDR3 DNA: TGTGCCAGCACGCCCACCGGGACAGGGAGGGTTGAAGCTTTCTTT.

The V gene is TRBV4-2, the J gene TRBJ2-3; TRBD2 aligns across 9 bases. V shed 4 bases and J 3 bases; nucleotides not matched to a gene: 11. Germline-derived CDR1 and CDR2 are LGHNA and YNFKEQ. The CDR3 runs to 17 residues. The CDR3 reads CASSPRPAGGLTDTQYF. CDR3 sequence (DNA): TGTGCCAGCAGCCCCCGCCCCGCGGGGGGGCTGACAGATACGCAGTATTTT.

This clone was observed a single time. The chain carries TRBV7-6 and TRBJ2-5; D remains unclear. Trimming took 1 base from V and 5 from J, leaving 8 bases between them. The CDR3 consists of 13 residues. From germline, CDR1 is SGHVS and CDR2 FNYEAQ. As DNA, the CDR3 is TGTGCCAGCAGCTTAGGTTTGAGGGAGACCCAGTACTTC. This codes for CASSLGLRETQYF.

V and J are TRBV30 and TRBJ2-7; D might be TRBD1 (6 bases). CDR3 length: 13 amino acids. Germline V gives CDR1 GTSNPN, CDR2 SVGIG (reference sequence). Trimming shortened V by 5 bases and J by 0 bases, and 11 bases separated the two germline ends. This CDR3 reads CAWGARGSYEQYF. In nucleotides, the CDR3 is TGTGCCTGGGGGGCCAGGGGCTCCTACGAGCAGTACTTC. The variable domain in full, with the rest retrieved from reference TRBV30 and TRBJ2-7, is SQTIHQWPATLVQPVGSPLSLECTVEGTSNPNLYWYRQAAGRGLQLLFYSVGIGQISSEVPQNLSASRPQDRQFILSSKKLLLSDSGFYLCAWGARGSYEQYFGPGTRLTVT.

V gene TRBV4-3 combines with J gene TRBJ2-5; 8 bases agree with TRBD2. Germline V CDR1 and CDR2: LGHNA, YSLEER. The CDR3 runs 16 residues. V gave up 1 base and J gave up 1 base; unmatched junction bases: 5. Here the CDR3 reads CASSQGLAGGQETQYF. The CDR3 DNA follows: TGCGCCAGCAGCCAAGGGCTGGCGGGGGGCCAAGAGACCCAGTACTTC.

In this sample, this clone turned up once. The CDR3 DNA reads TGTGCCAGCTCCCAGACTAGGACTACAGATACGCAGTATTTT. Translating it yields CASSQTRTTDTQYF. The V call is TRBV2, the J call TRBJ2-3, with a weak D call TRBD2 (6 bases). The CDR3 extends over 14 amino acids. CDR1 and CDR2 (germline): SNHLY, FYNNEI. The ends were cut back, 8 bases at V and 3 bases at J, with 15 bases in the middle.

Only one count was recorded for this clone. The chain couples TRBV25-1 to TRBJ1-5; D unclear. Germline CDR1 MGHDK, CDR2 SYGVNS. The V and J ends lost 4 bases and 3 bases respectively, with 7 bases between them. This CDR3 is built from 13 residues. The CDR3 DNA reads as TGTGCCAGCAGTGGGCACTACAATCAGCCCCAGCATTTT. Its protein is CASSGHYNQPQHF.

The V and J genes are TRBV27 and TRBJ2-2, with D hard to call. The V gene lost 3 bases and the J gene lost 5 bases, with 4 bases spanning the gap. The CDR3 length is 12 residues. CDR1 is MNHEY and CDR2 is SMNVEV in the germline V gene (reference sequence). The CDR3 nucleotides read TGTGCCAGCAGTTTTCTGACCGGGGAGCTGTTTTTT. This translates into CASSFLTGELFF.

This clone appeared a few times. The rearrangement uses TRBV7-6 and TRBJ1-2, with 9 nucleotides matching TRBD1. This CDR3 comprises 16 residues. J was trimmed by 2 bases and V by 1 base; bases with no gene match: 5. Germline CDR1 reads SGHVS; CDR2 reads FNYEAQ. CDR3 sequence reads: CASSLGPGTGNYGYTF. For the CDR3, the DNA is TGTGCCAGCAGCTTAGGTCCCGGGACAGGGAACTATGGCTACACCTTC.

The V gene is TRBV4-3, the J gene TRBJ2-3, with D perhaps matching TRBD2 (5 bases). Germline lookup yields CDR1 LGHNA and CDR2 YSLEER. The germline V and J ends were trimmed by 0 bases and 0 bases, with 19 bases remaining between them. The CDR3 sequence is 19 residues long. CDR3 nucleotides: TGCGCCAGCAGCCAAGATCGAGGCGTTTGGAGCGGTAGCACAGATACGCAGTATTTT. Amino acid sequence: CASSQDRGVWSGSTDTQYF.